The clone carrying this TCR beta chain was counted a few times. The use of a sample-barcoded 5' primer and a J-beta primer mix characterized a second PCR of about 7 to 12 cycles. Every individual sample yielded 2.5 million or more paired-end reads (each containing CDR3). TCRdb reprocessed the 5' RACE reads with MiXCR, giving one entry per CDR3 protein. The sample yields approximately 800,000 distinct CDR3 sequences, under 40% seen once. Trimming removed 5 bases from V and 4 bases from J, with 12 bases in between. The CDR3 consists of 15 residues. This specimen belongs to a study of blood T cells in healthy people across ages.

This chain uses TRBV12-3 or TRBV12-4 with TRBJ1-6, with D possibly being TRBD1 (6 bases). The sample was blood. The TCR comes from a man younger than 30 in good health. The CDR3 region has the DNA TGTGCCAGCAGTCCCCGGACAGCTTATAATTCACCCCTCCACTTT. Translation gives CASSPRTAYNSPLHF.